One sample yielded the 2 T cell receptor beta chains listed below, sequenced in a study of spatial heterogeneity in lung cancer. The study, taken as a whole, reports: Expanded alpha and beta TCR counts within tumors tracked tumor mutation counts.

TCRdb processed the 5' RACE reads anew with MiXCR; each CDR3 protein has one entry. The top ten hold about 19% of the sample, which has about 3,700 distinct CDR3 sequences, over 6% seen once. These receptors have no identified antigens. Described time point: sample taken at primary tumor resection. The material sequenced was lung tumor tissue, taken at surgery. The receptors were sampled from a male donor with early-stage non-small cell lung cancer.

Judged by abundance, this clonotype is medium-sized. The size of this beta chain means little, since it is a stray read in a library made for alpha chains. The chain has TRBV7-9 and TRBJ2-3, with 11 nucleotides matching TRBD2. The V gene's germline CDR1 is SEHNR and CDR2 FQNEAQ (reference sequence). There are 16 residues in the CDR3. After removal of 6 bases from V and 2 bases from J, the junction contained 7 bases not matched to a gene. CDR3 loop: CASSPLAGGPTDTQYF. The CDR3 DNA sequence: TGTGCCAGCAGTCCGCTAGCGGGGGGCCCCACAGATACGCAGTATTTT.

Within the sample, this clonotype is medium-sized. The library was designed around alpha chains, so this beta chain is a stray read whose abundance carries little weight. The V and J genes are TRBV5-5 and TRBJ2-1, with 7 bases identical to TRBD2. V shed 1 base, J shed 10 bases, and the junction held 8 bases outside the gene matches. The CDR3 length is 14 residues. The germline V gene has CDR1 SGHKS and CDR2 YYEKEE (reference sequence). The CDR3 region is CASSLLAEGREQFF. For the CDR3, the DNA is TGTGCCAGCAGCTTGCTAGCGGAAGGGCGGGAGCAGTTCTTC.